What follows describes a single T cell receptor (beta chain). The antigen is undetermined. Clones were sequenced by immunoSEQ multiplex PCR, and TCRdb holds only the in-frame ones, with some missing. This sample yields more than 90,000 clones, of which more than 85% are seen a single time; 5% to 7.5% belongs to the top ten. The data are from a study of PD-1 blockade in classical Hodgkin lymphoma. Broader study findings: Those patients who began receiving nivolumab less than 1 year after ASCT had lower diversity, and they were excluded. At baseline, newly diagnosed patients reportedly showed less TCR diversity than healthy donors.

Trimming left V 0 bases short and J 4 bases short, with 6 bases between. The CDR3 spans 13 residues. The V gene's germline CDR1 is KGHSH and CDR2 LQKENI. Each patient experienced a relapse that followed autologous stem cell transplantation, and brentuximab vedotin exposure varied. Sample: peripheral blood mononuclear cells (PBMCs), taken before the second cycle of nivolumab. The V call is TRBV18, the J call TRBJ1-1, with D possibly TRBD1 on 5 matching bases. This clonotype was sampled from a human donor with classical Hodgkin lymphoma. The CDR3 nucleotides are TGTGCCAGCTCACCACCAGGGACCACTGAAGCTTTCTTT. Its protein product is CASSPPGTTEAFF.